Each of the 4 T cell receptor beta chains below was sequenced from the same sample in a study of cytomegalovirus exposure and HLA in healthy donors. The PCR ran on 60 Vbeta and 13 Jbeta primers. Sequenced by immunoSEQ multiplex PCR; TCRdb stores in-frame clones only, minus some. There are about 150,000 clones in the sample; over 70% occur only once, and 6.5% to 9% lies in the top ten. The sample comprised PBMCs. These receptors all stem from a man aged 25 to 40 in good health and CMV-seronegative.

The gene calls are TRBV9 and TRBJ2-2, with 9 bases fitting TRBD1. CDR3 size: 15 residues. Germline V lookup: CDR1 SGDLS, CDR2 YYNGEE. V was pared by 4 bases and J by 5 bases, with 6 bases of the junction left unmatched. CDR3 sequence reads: CASSLDRGLTGELFF. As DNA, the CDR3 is TGTGCCAGCAGCCTTGACAGGGGGTTAACCGGGGAGCTGTTTTTT. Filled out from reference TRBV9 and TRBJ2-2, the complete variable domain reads DSGVTQTPKHLITATGQRVTLRCSPRSGDLSVYWYQQSLDQGLQFLIQYYNGEERAKGNILERFSAQQFPDLHSELNLSSLELGDSALYFCASSLDRGLTGELFFGEGSRLTVL.

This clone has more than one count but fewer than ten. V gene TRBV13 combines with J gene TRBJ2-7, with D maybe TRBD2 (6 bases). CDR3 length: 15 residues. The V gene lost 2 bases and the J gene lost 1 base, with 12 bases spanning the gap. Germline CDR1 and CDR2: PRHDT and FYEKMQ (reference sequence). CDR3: CASSLFGGASYEQYF. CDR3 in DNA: TGTGCCAGCAGCTTATTCGGGGGAGCTTCCTACGAGCAGTACTTC.

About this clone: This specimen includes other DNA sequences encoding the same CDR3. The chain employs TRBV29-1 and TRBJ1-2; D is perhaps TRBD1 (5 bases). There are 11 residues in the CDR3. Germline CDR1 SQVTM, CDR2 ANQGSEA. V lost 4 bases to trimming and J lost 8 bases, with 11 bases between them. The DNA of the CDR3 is TGCAGCGTTGGTCAGGGAATAGGCTACACCTTC. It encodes CSVGQGIGYTF.

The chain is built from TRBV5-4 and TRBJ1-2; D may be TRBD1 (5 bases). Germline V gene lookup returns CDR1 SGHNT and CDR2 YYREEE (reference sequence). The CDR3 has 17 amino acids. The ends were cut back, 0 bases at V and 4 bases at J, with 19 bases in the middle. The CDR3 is CASSLGSRAGLIYGYTF. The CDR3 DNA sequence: TGTGCCAGCAGCTTGGGGAGTCGGGCAGGGCTCATCTATGGCTACACCTTC.